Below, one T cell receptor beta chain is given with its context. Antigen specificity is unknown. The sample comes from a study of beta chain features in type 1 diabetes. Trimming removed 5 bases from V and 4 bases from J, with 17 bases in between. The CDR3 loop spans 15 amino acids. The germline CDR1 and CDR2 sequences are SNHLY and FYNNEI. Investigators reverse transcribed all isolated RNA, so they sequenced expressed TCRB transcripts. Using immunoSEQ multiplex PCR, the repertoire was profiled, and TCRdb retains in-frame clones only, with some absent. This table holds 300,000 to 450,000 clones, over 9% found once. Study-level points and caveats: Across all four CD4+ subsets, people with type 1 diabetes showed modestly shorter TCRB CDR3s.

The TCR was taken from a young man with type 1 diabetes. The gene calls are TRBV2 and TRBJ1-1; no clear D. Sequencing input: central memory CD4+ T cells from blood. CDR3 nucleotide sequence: TGTGCCAGCAGTACCAGACTCCCTCGCTTCACTGAAGCTTTCTTT. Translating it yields CASSTRLPRFTEAFF.